What follows are 23 T cell receptor beta chains derived from one specimen sequenced in a study of monozygotic twins with inflammatory bowel disease (dated by TCRdb to between 2019 and 2020). Library prep was done by 5' RACE. Sequencing was carried out with an Illumina HiSeq 2500. The reads underwent TCRdb reprocessing, giving one record for each CDR3 protein sequence and no DNA. The record for this sample contains a few hundred thousand distinct CDR3 sequences. The ten largest clones add up to around 1.5% of the sample. The sequenced sample was blood. The receptors come from a human donor with ulcerative colitis or Crohn's disease, or a healthy co-twin of an affected twin (not recorded which).

The genes are TRBV12-3 or TRBV12-4 and TRBJ1-1. The CDR3 runs 15 residues. The CDR3 region is CASSTPRGRNTEAFF.

V and J are TRBV12-5 and TRBJ2-2; TCRdb's D gene call, TRBD2, goes unchecked for lack of DNA. Germline assignment: CDR1 LGHNT and CDR2 FRNRAP. The CDR3 runs 14 residues. The CDR3 here is CASGLYGEAGELFF.

The genes are TRBV7-9 and TRBJ1-2; checking the TCRdb D call of TRBD1 is not possible without DNA. The CDR3 spans 13 residues. Germline-derived CDR1 and CDR2 are SEHNR and FQNEAQ (reference sequence). The CDR3 loop is CASRVDRGHGYTF.

V usage is TRBV4-2 and J usage is TRBJ2-7; TCRdb gives TRBD2 as the D gene, but with no DNA this cannot be confirmed. The CDR3 totals 16 residues. Per germline, CDR1 LGHNA and CDR2 YNFKEQ. Here the CDR3 reads CASSQEMSGGAYEQYF.

The chain is built from TRBV25-1 and TRBJ2-2. The CDR3 covers 12 residues. CDR1 MGHDK and CDR2 SYGVNS come from the germline V gene. This chain's CDR3 is CASQQNTGELFF.

V is TRBV10-1 and J is TRBJ2-6. The CDR3 contains 17 residues. CDR1 WNHNN and CDR2 SYGVQD come from the germline V gene (reference sequence). The CDR3: CASTPKALHSGANVLTF.

V is TRBV6-5 and J is TRBJ1-2. Germline V gene sequence: CDR1 MNHEY, CDR2 SVGAGI. The CDR3 totals 17 residues. The CDR3 is CASSYSKGGATNYGYTF.

This sequence joins TRBV9 and TRBJ2-1; TCRdb outputs TRBD1, but without DNA this stays unchecked. CDR3 size: 14 residues. CDR1 and CDR2 (germline): SGDLS, YYNGEE. CDR3 region: CASSVGGAYNEQFF.

This sequence joins TRBV7-8 and TRBJ1-2; TCRdb outputs TRBD1, but without DNA this stays unchecked. There are 14 residues in the CDR3. Germline V CDR1 and CDR2: SGHVS, FQNEAQ. This chain's CDR3 is CASSLIPGAYGYTF.

This chain uses TRBV4-1 with TRBJ1-2; as DNA is missing, the TRBD1 call by TCRdb cannot be tested. Germline-derived CDR1 and CDR2 are MGHRA and YSYEKL. The CDR3 spans 16 residues. The CDR3 sequence: CASSQPRLVRGDGYTF.

The chain carries TRBV27 and TRBJ2-1; TCRdb reports TRBD1, a call that lacks DNA to check it against. Germline V CDR1 and CDR2: MNHEY, SMNVEV (reference sequence). This CDR3 has 18 amino acids. The CDR3 sequence is CASSLFMPGQWVYNEQFF.

V gene TRBV20-1 combines with J gene TRBJ1-4; TCRdb's assignment of TRBD1 cannot be checked, as there is no DNA. The length of the CDR3 is 15 residues. Germline-derived CDR1 and CDR2 are DFQATT and SNEGSKA (reference sequence). This CDR3 is CSARAGTGEMIKLFF.

The CDR3: CSVLTGFSFTGELFF. This chain links TRBV29-1 with TRBJ2-2; the D call of TRBD1 rests on TCRdb alone, since no DNA is present to check it. Germline CDR1 is SQVTM and CDR2 is ANQGSEA. The CDR3 extends over 15 amino acids.

The chain uses TRBV28 and TRBJ2-7; TCRdb calls TRBD1, which cannot be checked without DNA. Germline assignment: CDR1 MDHEN and CDR2 SYDVKM. The CDR3 contains 15 residues. CDR3 sequence: CASSRTEQGSYEQYF.

This chain's CDR3 is CAISESGQGPSSPLHF. V usage is TRBV10-3 and J usage is TRBJ1-6; there is no DNA to check the TCRdb D call of TRBD1. The germline gives CDR1 ENHRY, CDR2 SYGVKD. The CDR3 extends over 16 amino acids.

The CDR3 spells CATSRAIVTDTQYF. V and J are TRBV15 and TRBJ2-3. Germline values: CDR1 LNHNV, CDR2 YYDKDF (reference sequence). The CDR3 totals 14 residues.

V gene TRBV6-6 combines with J gene TRBJ1-3. Germline V gene lookup returns CDR1 MNHNY and CDR2 SVGAGI (reference sequence). The CDR3 is 13 amino acids. CDR3 region: CASSFDEGNTIYF.

The J gene is TRBJ2-2, the V gene TRBV4-1; TCRdb reports TRBD1, a call that lacks DNA to check it against. There are 15 residues in the CDR3. CDR1 MGHRA and CDR2 YSYEKL come from the germline V gene. The CDR3 spells CASKTSRTDTGELFF.

The chain is built from TRBV18 and TRBJ1-1. CDR3 length: 15 amino acids. Germline values: CDR1 KGHSH, CDR2 LQKENI. CDR3 loop: CASSPERNLNTEAFF.

The chain links TRBV5-1 to TRBJ1-5. The CDR3 runs 14 residues. Per germline, CDR1 SGHRS and CDR2 YFSETQ. The chain's CDR3 is CASSFGYGNQPQHF.

This chain joins TRBV18 and TRBJ1-5. There are 15 residues in the CDR3. Germline CDR1 KGHSH, CDR2 LQKENI. The CDR3 sequence is CASSPSRNSNQPQHF. The variable domain in full, completed from reference TRBV18 and TRBJ1-5, reads NAGVMQNPRHLVRRRGQEARLRCSPMKGHSHVYWYRQLPEEGLKFMVYLQKENIIDESGMPKERFSAEFPKEGPSILRIQQVVRGDSAAYFCASSPSRNSNQPQHFGDGTRLSIL.

The V call is TRBV28, the J call TRBJ1-6; TCRdb designates TRBD1, a call that cannot be tested without DNA. The CDR3 runs 15 residues. Germline V CDR1 and CDR2: MDHEN, SYDVKM. CDR3 region: CAITDRGLFNSPLHF. Full variable domain (remainder filled in from reference TRBV28 and TRBJ1-6): DVKVTQSSRYLVKRTGEKVFLECVQDMDHENMFWYRQDPGLGLRLIYFSYDVKMKEKGDIPEGYSVSREKKERFSLILESASTNQTSMYLCAITDRGLFNSPLHFGNGTRLTVT.

The chain carries TRBV27 and TRBJ2-2; no DNA is available, so the TRBD2 call from TCRdb remains unchecked. CDR1 and CDR2 from the germline V gene are MNHEY and SMNVEV (reference sequence). The CDR3 consists of 15 residues. The CDR3 here is CASSFTLGGTGELFF.